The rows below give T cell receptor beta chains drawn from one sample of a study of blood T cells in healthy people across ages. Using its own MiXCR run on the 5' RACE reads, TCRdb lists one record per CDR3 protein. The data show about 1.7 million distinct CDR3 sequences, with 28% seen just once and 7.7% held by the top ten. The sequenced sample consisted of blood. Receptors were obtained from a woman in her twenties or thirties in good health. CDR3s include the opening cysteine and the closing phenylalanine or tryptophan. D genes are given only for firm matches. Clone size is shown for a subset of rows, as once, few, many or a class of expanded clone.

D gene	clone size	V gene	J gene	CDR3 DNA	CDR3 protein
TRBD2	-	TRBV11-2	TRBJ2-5	TGTGCCAGCAGCTCGGGACTAGCGGGAGGCCGGGTGGAGACCCAGTACTTC	CASSSGLAGGRVETQYF
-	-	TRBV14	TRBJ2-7	TGTGCCAGCAGCCAAGATGGTGGGCGGACGGTAGCCTACGAGCAGTACTTC	CASSQDGGRTVAYEQYF
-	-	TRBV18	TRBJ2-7	TGTGCCAGCTCACCGTCAGCGGTAGCCTACGAGCAGTACTTC	CASSPSAVAYEQYF
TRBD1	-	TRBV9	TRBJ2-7	TGTGCCAGCAGCGCGGGACAGGGCGTCGACGAGCAGTACTTC	CASSAGQGVDEQYF
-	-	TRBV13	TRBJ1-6	TGTGCCAGCAGCTTACGGGCAGTCGCTTCACCCCCCCACTTT	CASSLRAVASPPHF
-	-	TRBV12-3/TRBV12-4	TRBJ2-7	TGTGCCGGCAGTCGACAGGCCTCCTACGAGCAGTACTTC	CAGSRQASYEQYF
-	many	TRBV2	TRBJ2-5	TGTGCCAGCAGGGGGTTTCCGGAGACCCAGTACTTC	CASRGFPETQYF
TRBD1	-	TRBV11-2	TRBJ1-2	TGTGCCAGCAGCTTTCGGAGACTTACATCCGGGACAGGGGGAGTTCTGGGCTATGGCTACACCTTC	CASSFRRLTSGTGGVLGYGYTF
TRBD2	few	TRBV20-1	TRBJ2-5	TGCAGTGGGCTAGCGGGGCTAGAGACCCGGTACTTC	CSGLAGLETRYF
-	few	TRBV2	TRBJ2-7	TGTGCCAGCACCCAAAATGGGGGATCTATTTCTAACGAGCAGTACTTC	CASTQNGGSISNEQYF
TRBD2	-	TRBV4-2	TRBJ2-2	TGTGCCAGCAGCCAAGGGAATAGCGGGGTAGTCGGGGAGCTGTTTTTT	CASSQGNSGVVGELFF
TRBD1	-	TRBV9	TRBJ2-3	TGTGCCAGCAGCGTAGCTAAAGACAGGGGAGATACGCAGTATTTT	CASSVAKDRGDTQYF
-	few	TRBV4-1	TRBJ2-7	TGCGCCAGCAGCCAAGAGGCGGGGGACAACTCCTACGAGCAGTACTTC	CASSQEAGDNSYEQYF
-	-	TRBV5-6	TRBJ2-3	TGTGCCAGCAGCTTGGGCGGAGGGAGACGTGATACGCAGTATTTT	CASSLGGGRRDTQYF
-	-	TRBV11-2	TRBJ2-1	TGTGCCAGCAGCTCTAACGTGGAGGATGAGCAGTTCTTC	CASSSNVEDEQFF
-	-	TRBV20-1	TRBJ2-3	TGCAGTGTTAAGACCCCAGGATCCGGGGATACGCAGTATTTT	CSVKTPGSGDTQYF
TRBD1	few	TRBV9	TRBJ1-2	TGTGCCAGCAGCGTAGTGACAGGGGCAGGCTACTTCACCTTC	CASSVVTGAGYFTF
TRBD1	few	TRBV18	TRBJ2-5	TGTGCCAGCTCACCGACAAGACAGGGGATGGAGACCCAGTACTTC	CASSPTRQGMETQYF
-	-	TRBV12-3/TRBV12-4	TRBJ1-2	TGTGCCAGCAGTTCCCTCCTCTGGATGGGAGGCCACACCTTC	CASSSLLWMGGHTF
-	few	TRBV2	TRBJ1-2	TGTGCCAGCAGTGGGGTACTAGGGTTAGGCTACACCTTC	CASSGVLGLGYTF